This T cell receptor (beta chain) derives from a study of radiation and T cells in renal cell carcinoma (dated by TCRdb to 2019 to 2021). Regarding the complete study: Samples were obtained from a clinical trial, in which 15 Gy stereotactic body radiation therapy was delivered to primary renal cell carcinomas and nephrectomy was performed 4 weeks later. In total, 53 samples, comprising 26 tumors and roughly 27 peripheral blood samples, were subjected to TCR beta sequencing. Across all 50 or so samples, 4,000,000 or so unique CDR3 nucleotide sequences, encoding 2.5 million to 3 million unique CDR3 amino acid sequences, were identified. The investigation overall reported the following: With a single-armed trial design, the study had no way to address how radiation dose or scheduling affects the TCR repertoire. Changes in the blood repertoire were not tracked past 4 weeks after treatment. Top tumor clonotypes rose in blood from baseline to 2 weeks post-radiation, then contracted by 4 weeks, suggesting transient expansion of tumor-resident clones. Because no pretreatment tumor biopsies were available, whether clonotypes were present in the tumor at baseline could not be determined.

CDR1 SGHTA and CDR2 FQGNSA were looked up in the germline V gene. Here V drops 4 bases and J drops 5 bases, and the junction holds 10 bases not matched to any gene. The CDR3 numbers 15 residues from cysteine through phenylalanine. The DNA shown is the 45-base CDR3, in frame from base 1. The immunoSEQ kit was used, according to the manufacturer's recommendations, to generate TCR beta libraries from genomic DNA. To prepare libraries, a first multiplex PCR with proprietary primers was run, followed by a second PCR that added unique barcodes, and a bead cleanup was done after each round. A kit-provided positive control reaction and a negative control reaction were included in every sample batch. The final libraries underwent checking on an Agilent 4200 TapeStation D1000 ScreenTape, volumetric pooling, and quantification by qPCR. An Illumina NextSeq500 fitted with a MidOutput 150-cycle cartridge performed the sequencing, running 156 Read1 cycles and 15 Index1 cycles with the kit's custom primers. The pooled library was loaded at approximately 1 pM with a 20% PhiX control spike-in. The original pipeline was this. Vendor-processed data were analyzed in R, and a clonotype was defined as all T cells sharing the same CDR3 nucleotide sequence. In the clone abundance analyses, frequencies in each sample were normalized to that sample's 10,000 most abundant clones. Before analysis, public T cell clones were removed, and these numbered fewer than five per sample on average. Tumor-enriched clonotypes and baseline blood-enriched clonotypes were defined as those with an abundance difference of at least 32-fold between compartments. Clonotypes expanded or contracted between blood time points were identified with a beta-binomial differential abundance model. Tumor-blood repertoire similarity was measured with the Baroni-Urbani and Buser coefficient, and groups were compared using two-tailed Wilcoxon tests in R. TCRdb retrieved this table from immuneACCESS and kept in-frame rearrangements only. Not all clones are present; in checked studies, unresolved V genes account for under half, and no reason is known for the remainder. V and J calls and clone size are copied from that table; D and trimming were computed from the DNA. This sample gives more than 95,000 clones in total; roughly 80% of them show up just once. The top ten hold about 3% of the sample.

Reading the label with the study, this specimen's time point is: baseline pretreatment blood. The meaning of the sample's treatment or condition label: 15 Gy SBRT to primary tumor, nephrectomy 4 weeks later. To follow tumor-enriched clonotypes, serial peripheral blood was collected from radiation-treated patients at baseline and at 2 weeks and 4 weeks after SBRT. Renal cell carcinoma with clear cell pathology was present in all patients. Genomic DNA for TCR sequencing was prepared using the QIAamp DNA Blood Mini Kit (Qiagen). The analyses included only samples that passed all quality control checks. This clone was seen a handful of times. Its cognate antigen has yet to be identified. Base qualities are not recorded, but no much larger clone differs from it by a single base.

The chain was built from TRBV7-2 and TRBJ2-7; 8 central bases correspond to TRBD2. The material sequenced was blood, taken from a patient whose treatment included radiotherapy and nephrectomy. The receptor's source is an older woman with renal cell carcinoma. The nucleotides are TGTGCCAGCAGCTCCAAGGGCGGGGGGCCCCACGAGCAGTACTTC. Its amino acids are CASSSKGGGPHEQYF.